This T cell receptor (beta chain) emerged from a study of cytomegalovirus exposure and HLA in healthy donors. CDR1 is ENHRY, CDR2 SYGVKD, per germline. The CDR3 contains 15 residues. The trim removed 2 bases at V and 6 bases at J, leaving 5 bases unmatched. Produced via immunoSEQ multiplex PCR; TCRdb's table is partial and in-frame only. The profile covers about 63,000 clones, with around 95% appearing a single time and over 6.5% taken by the ten largest. The chain carries TRBV10-3 and TRBJ2-2, with 8 nucleotides matching TRBD2. Sequenced: PBMCs. The receptor comes from a woman aged 18-35 years in good health and CMV-seropositive. CDR3 bases: TGTGCCATCAGTGAGACCGGGACTAGATCCGGGGAGCTGTTTTTT. Protein product: CAISETGTRSGELFF.